This record looks at one TCR beta chain sequence and its context. Other DNA sequences in this sample translate to the same CDR3. In the 2 weeks before study entry, exposed participants met a COVID-19 case, which was PCR-confirmed or clinician-diagnosed. Germline CDR1 is MDHEN and CDR2 is SYDVKM. V lost 5 bases, J lost 8 bases, and 9 bases lay in between. CDR3 size: 12 residues. This sample is drawn from a study of blood T cell repertoires in COVID-19. Study overall: From T cells, B-cell-depleted T cells, or PBMCs came the material, which was cDNA or gDNA.

As originally analysed: Amplification with reference gene primers provided the estimates of nucleated cell counts. The assay was immunoSEQ multiplex PCR, and TCRdb's table has in-frame clones only and misses some. V, J and clone size are taken as reported in that table, and D and trimming were inferred from the DNA itself. Of about 300,000 clones listed, around nine tenths are singletons. The TCR sequence derives from a woman aged 45-65 years who had been exposed to COVID-19. The sequenced sample was PBMCs or T cells enriched from blood (not recorded which). This chain links TRBV28 with TRBJ1-4, with D unclear. CDR3 residues: CASSTGGEKLFF. The CDR3 coding sequence is TGTGCCAGCAGTACCGGAGGAGAAAAACTGTTTTTT.